The 9 T cell receptor beta chains given below trace back to one sample, sequenced in a study of blood T cell repertoires in COVID-19. Clones were sequenced by immunoSEQ multiplex PCR, and TCRdb holds only the in-frame ones, with some missing. The sample has 75,000 to 100,000 clones; around 86% are singletons. Sequencing was performed on peripheral blood. Receptors originate from an elderly woman with acute or convalescent COVID-19.

V is TRBV7-2 and J is TRBJ1-2; D may be TRBD1 (5 bases). The V gene lost 1 base and the J gene lost 0 bases, with 12 bases spanning the gap. Germline assignment: CDR1 SGHTA and CDR2 FQGNSA. This CDR3 region has 16 residues. CDR3 region: CASSLGGTQANYGYTF. DNA for the CDR3: TGTGCCAGCAGCTTAGGTGGGACTCAAGCTAACTATGGCTACACCTTC.

This clone appeared once. The chain uses TRBV4-2 and TRBJ2-7; D remains unclear. V lost 1 base and J 4 bases, leaving 14 bases between the germline ends. Germline V gene lookup returns CDR1 LGHNA and CDR2 YNFKEQ. This CDR3 contains 15 residues. The CDR3, as DNA: TGTGCCAGCAGCCAAGGGCCAGACACCACATACGAGCAGTACTTC. Residues: CASSQGPDTTYEQYF.

This clone was counted between two and nine times. The J gene is TRBJ1-1, the V gene TRBV6-5; no reliable D call. Germline V gene sequence: CDR1 MNHEY, CDR2 SVGAGI. V lost 10 bases and J lost 8, with 14 bases in between. This CDR3 region has 11 residues. The CDR3 sequence is CAIHTPGEAFF. The CDR3 DNA follows: TGTGCCATCCACACGCCCGGGGAAGCTTTCTTT.

Only one count was recorded for this clone. The chain employs TRBV2 and TRBJ2-2, with a tentative D call TRBD1 (6 bases). This CDR3 has 14 residues. CDR1 is SNHLY and CDR2 is FYNNEI in the germline V gene. V lost 9 bases, J lost 2 bases, and 13 bases lay in between. The CDR3 reads CASRGRGNTGELFF. The DNA of the CDR3 is TGTGCCAGTCGGGGCAGGGGCAACACCGGGGAGCTGTTTTTT.

This chain joins TRBV7-2 and TRBJ1-5; the D is unclear. The V end was cut by 3 bases, the J end by 0 bases, with 9 bases between. The germline CDR1 and CDR2 sequences are SGHTA and FQGNSA. This CDR3 is 15 amino acids long. CDR3: CASSLTINSNQPQHF. The CDR3 region has the DNA TGTGCCAGCAGCTTGACAATAAATAGCAATCAGCCCCAGCATTTT.

The V call is TRBV6-2 or TRBV6-3, the J call TRBJ1-2; no firm D call. Germline lookup yields CDR1 MNHEY and CDR2 SVGEGT. This CDR3 is built from 12 residues. V lost 6 bases, J lost 4 bases, and 9 bases lay in between. CDR3 sequence: CASSPPLYGYTF. CDR3 sequence (DNA): TGTGCCAGCAGCCCTCCCCTCTATGGCTACACCTTC.

The CDR3 region has the DNA TGCAGCGCGGCCGTGAGCGGGACAGATACGCAGTATTTT. This sequence encodes CSAAVSGTDTQYF. This chain joins TRBV29-1 and TRBJ2-3; maybe TRBD2 (6 bases). This CDR3 comprises 13 residues. Germline CDR1 SQVTM, CDR2 ANQGSEA. Trimming shortened V by 7 bases and J by 3 bases, and 14 bases separated the two germline ends.

The chain couples TRBV7-2 to TRBJ2-7; 10 bases are a match to TRBD1. The V segment lost 1 base and the J segment 4 bases; nucleotides outside the gene matches: 10. The CDR3 totals 17 residues. The germline V gene encodes CDR1 SGHTA and CDR2 FQGNSA. CDR3 DNA sequence: TGTGCCAGCAGCTTAGTCCTTCCGGGACAGGGGAGATACGAGCAGTACTTC. This sequence encodes CASSLVLPGQGRYEQYF.

The gene calls are TRBV9 and TRBJ2-3, with D maybe TRBD1 (5 bases). The germline gives CDR1 SGDLS, CDR2 YYNGEE. Trimming shortened V by 1 base and J by 4 bases, and 13 bases separated the two germline ends. The CDR3 has 15 amino acids. This CDR3 reads CASSVFDSGSDTQYF. The CDR3 DNA reads as TGTGCCAGCAGCGTATTTGACAGTGGGTCAGATACGCAGTATTTT.